A selection of T cell receptor beta chains follows, all from one sample in a study of blood T cell repertoires in COVID-19. Data came from immunoSEQ multiplex PCR; TCRdb stores just in-frame clones and leaves some out. The sample lists roughly 38,000 clones; approximately 89% were seen once. What was sequenced was peripheral blood. The receptors stem from a man in his fifties with active COVID-19. CDR3s include the opening cysteine and the closing phenylalanine or tryptophan. The D gene is left open where the match is weak. Where a row states a size, it is once, few, many or the class of an expanded clone; other rows omit it.

j_gene: TRBJ1-2
abundance: NA
d_gene: NA
v_gene: TRBV9
CDR3nt: TGTGCCAGCAGCGTCAGTCCCGCTGAGGCTTCCACCTTC
CDR3aa: CASSVSPAEASTF

j_gene: TRBJ2-7
abundance: NA
d_gene: TRBD2
v_gene: TRBV10-3
CDR3nt: TGTGCCATCAGATTAGCGGGAGGGCCGTCCTACGAGCAGTACTTC
CDR3aa: CAIRLAGGPSYEQYF

j_gene: TRBJ1-2
abundance: NA
d_gene: NA
v_gene: TRBV18
CDR3nt: TGTGCCAGCTCACCACCGGCAGGGCCTAACTATGGCTACACCTTC
CDR3aa: CASSPPAGPNYGYTF

j_gene: TRBJ2-2
abundance: NA
d_gene: NA
v_gene: TRBV2
CDR3nt: TGTGCCAGCACCTTTAACAGGGGGGAGCTGTTTTTT
CDR3aa: CASTFNRGELFF

j_gene: TRBJ2-3
abundance: NA
d_gene: NA
v_gene: TRBV5-4
CDR3nt: TGTGCCAGCGGGGGGTCGGCCACAGATACGCAGTATTTT
CDR3aa: CASGGSATDTQYF

j_gene: TRBJ1-1
abundance: NA
d_gene: NA
v_gene: TRBV6-5
CDR3nt: TGTGCCAGCAGTTACTCGACGGCAGGCATGAACACTGAAGCTTTCTTT
CDR3aa: CASSYSTAGMNTEAFF

j_gene: TRBJ2-1
abundance: NA
d_gene: TRBD1
v_gene: TRBV2
CDR3nt: TGTGCCACCGGACAGGGGCAGGACAATGAGCAGTTCTTC
CDR3aa: CATGQGQDNEQFF

j_gene: TRBJ2-7
abundance: NA
d_gene: TRBD1
v_gene: TRBV5-5
CDR3nt: TGTGCCAGCAGCCCGGGACAGGGGAGGAACGAGCAGTACTTC
CDR3aa: CASSPGQGRNEQYF

j_gene: TRBJ1-5
abundance: NA
d_gene: NA
v_gene: TRBV5-1
CDR3nt: TGCGCCAGCAGCTTCACCGGAGGCCGACAGGCCACCAATCAGCCCCAGCATTTT
CDR3aa: CASSFTGGRQATNQPQHF

j_gene: TRBJ1-2
abundance: NA
d_gene: NA
v_gene: TRBV5-1
CDR3nt: TGCGCCAGCAGCTTCTCCGACAATCACTATGGCTACACCTTC
CDR3aa: CASSFSDNHYGYTF

j_gene: TRBJ1-1
abundance: NA
d_gene: NA
v_gene: TRBV6-2/TRBV6-3
CDR3nt: TGTGCCAGCAGTATACAGATGAACACTGAAGCTTTCTTT
CDR3aa: CASSIQMNTEAFF

j_gene: TRBJ1-4
abundance: NA
d_gene: NA
v_gene: TRBV30
CDR3nt: TGTGCCTGGTCGGGAGAAAAACTGTTTTTT
CDR3aa: CAWSGEKLFF

j_gene: TRBJ2-2
abundance: few
d_gene: TRBD2
v_gene: TRBV2
CDR3nt: TGTGCCAGCAGTGAAGAGAGCGGGGGCGGGGAGCTGTTTTTT
CDR3aa: CASSEESGGGELFF

j_gene: TRBJ1-5
abundance: NA
d_gene: TRBD1
v_gene: TRBV27
CDR3nt: TGTGCCAGCAGTTTATCAGGGGGCGGTCAGCCCCAGCATTTT
CDR3aa: CASSLSGGGQPQHF

j_gene: TRBJ2-7
abundance: NA
d_gene: NA
v_gene: TRBV6-5
CDR3nt: TGTGCCAGCATGGGCAGCTACGAGCAGTACTTC
CDR3aa: CASMGSYEQYF

j_gene: TRBJ1-2
abundance: once
d_gene: TRBD1
v_gene: TRBV5-1
CDR3nt: TGCGCCAGCAGCTATGACAGGGTGGGTCCGGGCTACACCTTC
CDR3aa: CASSYDRVGPGYTF

j_gene: TRBJ2-2
abundance: NA
d_gene: NA
v_gene: TRBV2
CDR3nt: TGTGCCAGCAGTGCCCCAGGGGCCAGCCCCAACACCGGGGAGCTGTTTTTT
CDR3aa: CASSAPGASPNTGELFF

j_gene: TRBJ2-6
abundance: NA
d_gene: NA
v_gene: TRBV5-1
CDR3nt: TGCGCCAGCAGACGGACTCAACTCCTATCTGGGGCCAACGTCCTGACTTTC
CDR3aa: CASRRTQLLSGANVLTF

j_gene: TRBJ2-7
abundance: NA
d_gene: TRBD1
v_gene: TRBV12-5
CDR3nt: TGTGCTAGTGGTTGGGGGACAGGGGCTTTCTCCTACGAGCAGTACTTC
CDR3aa: CASGWGTGAFSYEQYF

j_gene: TRBJ2-7
abundance: NA
d_gene: NA
v_gene: TRBV27
CDR3nt: TGTGCCAGCAGTTTCGACCGACATTACGAGCAGTACTTC
CDR3aa: CASSFDRHYEQYF

j_gene: TRBJ2-4
abundance: NA
d_gene: NA
v_gene: TRBV6-5
CDR3nt: TGTGCCAGCAGTTCTTTGCAGGCCGGCAAAAACATTCAGTACTTC
CDR3aa: CASSSLQAGKNIQYF

j_gene: TRBJ2-7
abundance: once
d_gene: TRBD2
v_gene: TRBV4-2
CDR3nt: TGTGCCAGCAGCCAAGATCAGGGCGGGGGGGCCTACGAGCAGTACTTC
CDR3aa: CASSQDQGGGAYEQYF

j_gene: TRBJ1-2
abundance: NA
d_gene: TRBD1
v_gene: TRBV11-2
CDR3nt: TGTGCCAGCAGCTGGGACAGGGGAAAAAATGGCTACACCTTC
CDR3aa: CASSWDRGKNGYTF

j_gene: TRBJ2-2
abundance: NA
d_gene: NA
v_gene: TRBV6-6
CDR3nt: TGTGCCAGCAGTTACCCGGGACAATTTGGCACCGGGGAGCTGTTTTTT
CDR3aa: CASSYPGQFGTGELFF

j_gene: TRBJ2-1
abundance: once
d_gene: TRBD2
v_gene: TRBV11-3
CDR3nt: TGTGCCAGCAGCTTGGGACTAGCGGGGAGCTACAATGAGCAGTTCTTC
CDR3aa: CASSLGLAGSYNEQFF

j_gene: TRBJ2-5
abundance: NA
d_gene: NA
v_gene: TRBV19
CDR3nt: TGTGCCAGTAGTTACAGGGGAGGCCAAGAGACCCAGTACTTC
CDR3aa: CASSYRGGQETQYF

j_gene: TRBJ2-1
abundance: once
d_gene: TRBD2
v_gene: TRBV5-1
CDR3nt: TGCGCCAGCCTGACGGGGACTAGCGGCGACAATGAGCAGTTCTTC
CDR3aa: CASLTGTSGDNEQFF

j_gene: TRBJ2-3
abundance: NA
d_gene: NA
v_gene: TRBV7-3
CDR3nt: TGTGCCAGCAGCCCCGGAGGGGTCACAGATACGCAGTATTTT
CDR3aa: CASSPGGVTDTQYF

j_gene: TRBJ2-3
abundance: once
d_gene: TRBD2
v_gene: TRBV9
CDR3nt: TGTGCCAGCAGCTACGAACAGCGGGATGCGCAGTATTTT
CDR3aa: CASSYEQRDAQYF

j_gene: TRBJ2-1
abundance: NA
d_gene: NA
v_gene: TRBV3-1/TRBV3-2
CDR3nt: TGTGCCAGCATGATGGGGGGAAATAATGAGCAGTTCTTC
CDR3aa: CASMMGGNNEQFF

j_gene: TRBJ1-2
abundance: NA
d_gene: NA
v_gene: TRBV5-1
CDR3nt: TGCGCCAGCAGTCGGGGGACCCAGGGAAGTAACTATGGCTACACCTTC
CDR3aa: CASSRGTQGSNYGYTF

j_gene: TRBJ1-1
abundance: NA
d_gene: TRBD1
v_gene: TRBV2
CDR3nt: TGTGCCAGCAGTCGGGACAGCCTTGAAGCTTTCTTT
CDR3aa: CASSRDSLEAFF

j_gene: TRBJ2-7
abundance: NA
d_gene: NA
v_gene: TRBV5-8
CDR3nt: TGTGCCAGCGTTCCTTGGGACACCCCCTACGAGCAGTACTTC
CDR3aa: CASVPWDTPYEQYF

j_gene: TRBJ1-2
abundance: NA
d_gene: NA
v_gene: TRBV5-1
CDR3nt: TGCGCCAGCAGCTTGTCGGGGGTAGATGGCTACACCTTC
CDR3aa: CASSLSGVDGYTF

j_gene: TRBJ1-2
abundance: NA
d_gene: NA
v_gene: TRBV5-5
CDR3nt: TGTGCCAGCAGCTTGGGCAGGGAAGACTATGGCTACACCTTC
CDR3aa: CASSLGREDYGYTF

j_gene: TRBJ2-1
abundance: once
d_gene: NA
v_gene: TRBV3-1/TRBV3-2
CDR3nt: TGTGCCAGCAGCCAAATCAGTGAGCAGTTCTTC
CDR3aa: CASSQISEQFF

j_gene: TRBJ1-5
abundance: NA
d_gene: NA
v_gene: TRBV2
CDR3nt: TGTGCCAGCAAAGCGGGTTCCAATCAGCCCCAGCATTTT
CDR3aa: CASKAGSNQPQHF

j_gene: TRBJ1-1
abundance: NA
d_gene: NA
v_gene: TRBV30
CDR3nt: TGTGCCTGGAGTGTGCGGGGTAAGGGGAACACTGAAGCTTTCTTT
CDR3aa: CAWSVRGKGNTEAFF

j_gene: TRBJ2-2
abundance: NA
d_gene: TRBD2
v_gene: TRBV5-1
CDR3nt: TGCGCCAGCCTCGGACTAGCGGGGTCGACCGGGGAGCTGTTTTTT
CDR3aa: CASLGLAGSTGELFF

j_gene: TRBJ2-5
abundance: NA
d_gene: TRBD1
v_gene: TRBV29-1
CDR3nt: TGCAGCGTTGAGGCAGGGGGCGCAGAGACCCAGTACTTC
CDR3aa: CSVEAGGAETQYF

j_gene: TRBJ2-3
abundance: NA
d_gene: TRBD2
v_gene: TRBV4-3
CDR3nt: TGCGCCAGCAGCCAAGAATTAGCGGGGGGGCGAGATACGCAGTATTTT
CDR3aa: CASSQELAGGRDTQYF

j_gene: TRBJ2-7
abundance: NA
d_gene: NA
v_gene: TRBV6-5
CDR3nt: TGTGCCAGCAGCCAAGGGGCCTACTACGAGCAGTACTTC
CDR3aa: CASSQGAYYEQYF

j_gene: TRBJ2-5
abundance: NA
d_gene: NA
v_gene: TRBV5-4
CDR3nt: TGTGCCAGCAGCCCCGGACGGGGGTGGGAGACCCAGTACTTC
CDR3aa: CASSPGRGWETQYF

j_gene: TRBJ1-2
abundance: NA
d_gene: NA
v_gene: TRBV4-3
CDR3nt: TGCGCCAGCAGCCAAGATTTGGGGGCCTATGGCTACACCTTC
CDR3aa: CASSQDLGAYGYTF

j_gene: TRBJ2-1
abundance: NA
d_gene: TRBD2
v_gene: TRBV6-2/TRBV6-3
CDR3nt: TGTGCCAGCAGTTTGTACGGGACTAGTGCGAATGAGCAGTTCTTC
CDR3aa: CASSLYGTSANEQFF

j_gene: TRBJ2-7
abundance: NA
d_gene: NA
v_gene: TRBV18
CDR3nt: TGTGCCAGCGCCGGGACTGGCCCCTACGAGCAGTACTTC
CDR3aa: CASAGTGPYEQYF

j_gene: TRBJ2-3
abundance: NA
d_gene: TRBD2
v_gene: TRBV5-1
CDR3nt: TGCGCCAGCATACGAGGGAATAGCGGGGGGCCCCCAGATACGCAGTATTTT
CDR3aa: CASIRGNSGGPPDTQYF

j_gene: TRBJ1-2
abundance: NA
d_gene: NA
v_gene: TRBV4-1
CDR3nt: TGCGCCAGCAGCCAAGACAGATATAAGGGCTACACCTTC
CDR3aa: CASSQDRYKGYTF

j_gene: TRBJ2-5
abundance: NA
d_gene: TRBD1
v_gene: TRBV5-6
CDR3nt: TGTGCCAGCAGCGCCGGGACAGGCCGAGAAGAGACCCAGTACTTC
CDR3aa: CASSAGTGREETQYF

j_gene: TRBJ2-7
abundance: NA
d_gene: NA
v_gene: TRBV3-1/TRBV3-2
CDR3nt: TGTGCCAGCAGCCAAGATATGGGGGCCTCTACCTACGAGCAGTACTTC
CDR3aa: CASSQDMGASTYEQYF

j_gene: TRBJ2-3
abundance: NA
d_gene: TRBD2
v_gene: TRBV10-2
CDR3nt: TGCGCCAGCAGTGGACTAGCGGGAGTCTCAGATACGCAGTATTTT
CDR3aa: CASSGLAGVSDTQYF

j_gene: TRBJ2-3
abundance: NA
d_gene: TRBD1
v_gene: TRBV6-2/TRBV6-3
CDR3nt: TGTGCCAGCAGTTCCGGGACAGGGGGCTATTTCGGCACAGATACGCAGTATTTT
CDR3aa: CASSSGTGGYFGTDTQYF

j_gene: TRBJ1-2
abundance: NA
d_gene: NA
v_gene: TRBV5-1
CDR3nt: TGCGCCAGCAGCGAGGACGGGGACTATGGCTACACCTTC
CDR3aa: CASSEDGDYGYTF

j_gene: TRBJ1-5
abundance: NA
d_gene: TRBD1
v_gene: TRBV5-1
CDR3nt: TGCGCCAGCAGCTTGGGGACAGGGGGCGATCAGCCCCAGCATTTT
CDR3aa: CASSLGTGGDQPQHF

j_gene: TRBJ1-6
abundance: NA
d_gene: NA
v_gene: TRBV7-2
CDR3nt: TGTGCCAGCAGCTTAAGGGGGTCAGGGGCGCATAATTCACCCCTCCACTTT
CDR3aa: CASSLRGSGAHNSPLHF

j_gene: TRBJ2-3
abundance: NA
d_gene: TRBD2
v_gene: TRBV7-9
CDR3nt: TGTGCCAGCAGCTCCCCCCCGGGCCGGGGGGACACAGATACGCAGTATTTT
CDR3aa: CASSSPPGRGDTDTQYF

j_gene: TRBJ1-2
abundance: once
d_gene: NA
v_gene: TRBV6-5
CDR3nt: TGTGCCAGCAGTCCAGACACCTATGGCTACACCTTC
CDR3aa: CASSPDTYGYTF

j_gene: TRBJ2-7
abundance: NA
d_gene: NA
v_gene: TRBV13
CDR3nt: TGTGCCAGCAGCTTAAGGGGCTCGCGCTACGAGCAGTACTTC
CDR3aa: CASSLRGSRYEQYF